Given below is one T cell receptor (beta chain) in context. This sample was taken from a study of blood T cell repertoires in COVID-19. The data were produced by immunoSEQ multiplex PCR, yet TCRdb's version contains in-frame clones alone and is incomplete. The repertoire consists of approximately 50,000 clones, with about 85% occurring once and the leading ten covering 9.5% to 13%. From germline, CDR1 is SNHLY and CDR2 FYNNEI. With 1 base clipped from V and 10 bases from J, the junction kept 5 bases outside the gene matches. This CDR3 has 14 amino acids. The clonotype originates from a human donor in a cohort sampled during active COVID-19. The sequencing sample was made of peripheral blood. The chain has TRBV2 and TRBJ2-3, with TRBD2 identical over 10 bases. CDR3 residues: CASSEGLAGAAQYF. The CDR3 DNA reads TGTGCCAGCAGTGAAGGGCTAGCGGGAGCGGCGCAGTATTTT.